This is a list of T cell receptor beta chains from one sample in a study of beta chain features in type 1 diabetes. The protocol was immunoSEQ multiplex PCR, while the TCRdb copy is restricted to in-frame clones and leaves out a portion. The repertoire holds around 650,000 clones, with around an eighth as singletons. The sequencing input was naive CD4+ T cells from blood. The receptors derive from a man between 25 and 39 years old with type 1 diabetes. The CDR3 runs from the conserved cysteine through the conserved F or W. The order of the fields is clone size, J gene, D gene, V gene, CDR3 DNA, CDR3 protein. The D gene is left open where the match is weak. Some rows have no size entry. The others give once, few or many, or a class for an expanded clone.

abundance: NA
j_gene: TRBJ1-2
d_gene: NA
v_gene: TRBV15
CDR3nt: TGTGCCACCGGAAGAGCGGGGAGTCAGTATGGCTACACCTTC
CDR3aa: CATGRAGSQYGYTF

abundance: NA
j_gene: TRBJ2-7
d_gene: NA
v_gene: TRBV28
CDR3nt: TGTGCCAGCAGTCCACTGTGGAGGGAGCAGTACTTC
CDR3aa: CASSPLWREQYF

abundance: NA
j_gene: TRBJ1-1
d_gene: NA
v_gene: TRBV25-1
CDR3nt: TGTGCCAGCAGTGAACGGACGAACACTGAAGCTTTCTTT
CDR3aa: CASSERTNTEAFF

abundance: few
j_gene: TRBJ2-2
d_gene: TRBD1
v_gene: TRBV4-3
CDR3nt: TGCGCCAGCAGCCTTGACCCTTGGGACAGGGGGACCGGGGAGCTGTTTTTT
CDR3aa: CASSLDPWDRGTGELFF

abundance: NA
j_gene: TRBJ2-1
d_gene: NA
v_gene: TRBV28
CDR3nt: TGTGCCAGCACCGTAGGGGGTGATACTTACAATGAGCAGTTCTTC
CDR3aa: CASTVGGDTYNEQFF

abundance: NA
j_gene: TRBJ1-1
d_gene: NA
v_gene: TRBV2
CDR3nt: TGTGCCAGCAGGAACGCAGGACGTGCGGCTAACACTGAAGCTTTCTTT
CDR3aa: CASRNAGRAANTEAFF

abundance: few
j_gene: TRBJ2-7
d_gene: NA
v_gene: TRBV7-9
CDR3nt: TGTGCCAGCAGCTTAGCTGACGAGCAGTACTTC
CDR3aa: CASSLADEQYF

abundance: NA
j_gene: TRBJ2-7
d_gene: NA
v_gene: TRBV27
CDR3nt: TGTGCCAGCATAAACACGACCTACGAGCAGTACTTC
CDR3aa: CASINTTYEQYF

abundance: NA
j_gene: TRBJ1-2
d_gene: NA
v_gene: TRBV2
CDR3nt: TGTGCCAGCAGTGATGGCAGGGCCTATGGCTACACCTTC
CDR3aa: CASSDGRAYGYTF

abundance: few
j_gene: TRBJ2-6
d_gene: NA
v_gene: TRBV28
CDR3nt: TGTGCCAGCAGCCCTGCCCAGTGGCCAGGGCCTGGGGCCAACGTCCTGACTTTC
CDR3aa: CASSPAQWPGPGANVLTF

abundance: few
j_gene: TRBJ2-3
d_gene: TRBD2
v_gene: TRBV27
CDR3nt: TGTGCCAGCAGTTTAAGGCGGGGGGGCCCGAGAGATACGCAGTATTTT
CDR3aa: CASSLRRGGPRDTQYF

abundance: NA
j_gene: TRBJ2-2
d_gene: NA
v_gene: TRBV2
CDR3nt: TGTGCCAGCAGTGACCCCGTTTCGAACACCGGGGAGCTGTTTTTT
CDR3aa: CASSDPVSNTGELFF

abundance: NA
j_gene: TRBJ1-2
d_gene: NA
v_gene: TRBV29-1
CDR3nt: TGCAGCGCTCCGGATAGAGGGAATGGCTACACCTTC
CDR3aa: CSAPDRGNGYTF

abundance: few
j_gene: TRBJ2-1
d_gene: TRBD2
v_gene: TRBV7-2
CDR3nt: TGTGCCAGCAGCTCGAGCGGGGGTCTGTACAATGAGCAGTTCTTC
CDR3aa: CASSSSGGLYNEQFF